This paragraph covers one T cell receptor beta chain sequence. Here immunoSEQ multiplex PCR was the method, and the copy in TCRdb shows in-frame clones only, minus some. The sample gives about 80,000 clones, roughly 90% of which show up once; around 6% is in the top ten. Deletions cut 1 base from V and 0 bases from J, with 10 bases between. The CDR3 runs 16 residues. Germline values: CDR1 SEHNR, CDR2 FQNEAQ (reference sequence). This entry comes from a study of control samples from healthy donors and cancer patients. The chain joins TRBV7-9 to TRBJ1-5, with no clear D. The receptor comes from a woman aged 45-65 years in good health. The specimen sequenced was blood. The CDR3 here is CASSLDGTNSNQPQHF. In nucleotides, the CDR3 is TGTGCCAGCAGCTTAGACGGAACGAATAGCAATCAGCCCCAGCATTTT.